This TCR beta chain was observed in a study of blood T cell repertoires in COVID-19. Across the whole study: Donors in the United States, Italy and Spain gave samples during acute or convalescent COVID-19. Nucleic acid was either cDNA or gDNA, and it came from T cells, B-cell-depleted T cells, or PBMCs.

Original methodology: Estimation of nucleated cell counts relied on the amplification of reference gene primers. Libraries were prepared by immunoSEQ multiplex PCR; TCRdb keeps only in-frame clonotypes and omits some of them. That table gives V, J and clone size, and the DNA gave D and trimming. The sample yields about 200,000 clones, just under 85% seen once. Between the trimmed V and J ends, which lost 0 bases and 5 bases, there was a span of 17 bases. Germline CDR1 and CDR2: SGDLS and YYNGEE. The CDR3 sequence is 16 residues long. This TCR was sampled from a woman in her seventies with active or convalescent COVID-19. Sequencing used peripheral blood. The chain combines TRBV9 with TRBJ1-1, with D unclear. The CDR3 DNA sequence: TGTGCCAGCAGCGTAGTTCCAGACCCTAGGTATACTGAAGCTTTCTTT. Translated: CASSVVPDPRYTEAFF.